Listed here are 9 T cell receptor beta chains from one sample, sequenced in a study of blood T cell repertoires in COVID-19. TCRdb's copy holds only in-frame clones and misses some; the assay was immunoSEQ multiplex PCR. This sample carries a few hundred thousand clones, 75% to 90% of them seen once, and the ten largest clones take 3.5% to 5.5%. Sequencing was done on a sample of PBMCs or T cells enriched from blood (not recorded which). Source of these receptors: a woman in her twenties or thirties who had been exposed to COVID-19.

This chain links TRBV5-1 with TRBJ1-2; D gene uncertain. The CDR3 runs to 15 residues. The V gene's germline CDR1 is SGHRS and CDR2 YFSETQ. V lost 3 bases, J lost 5 bases, and 17 bases lay in between. The DNA for the CDR3 is TGCGCCAGCAGCTCCCATTTCAACACAAAGTATGGCTACACCTTC. Protein: CASSSHFNTKYGYTF.

The chain couples TRBV11-2 to TRBJ1-2, with TRBD1 matching over 9 bases. Germline loops: CDR1 SGHAT, CDR2 FQNNGV. V shed 6 bases and J 7 bases; nucleotides not matched to a gene: 6. The CDR3 contains 13 residues. Here the CDR3 DNA reads TGTGCCAGCAGATTAACAGGGGGCGGTGGCTACACCTTC. It encodes CASRLTGGGGYTF.

The CDR3 DNA follows: TGTGCCAGCAGAGGGCTAGCGAGGCGGGATACGCAGTATTTT. Protein: CASRGLARRDTQYF. The chain combines TRBV27 with TRBJ2-3, with a possible D match to TRBD2 (6 bases). The CDR3 has 14 amino acids. Germline-derived CDR1 and CDR2 are MNHEY and SMNVEV (reference sequence). V was cut by 6 bases and J by 6 bases, with 16 bases left in between.

The chain carries TRBV27 and TRBJ1-1, with D unclear. The CDR3 consists of 13 residues. From germline, CDR1 is MNHEY and CDR2 SMNVEV (reference sequence). V dropped 3 bases and J dropped 3 bases, with 8 bases sitting between them. The CDR3 spells CASSFARDTEAFF. DNA of the CDR3: TGTGCCAGCAGTTTCGCGAGAGACACTGAAGCTTTCTTT.

The chain employs TRBV27 and TRBJ1-4, with D possibly TRBD1 on 6 matching bases. The V end was cut by 5 bases, the J end by 0 bases, with 13 bases between. The CDR3 is 16 amino acids. The germline gives CDR1 MNHEY, CDR2 SMNVEV (reference sequence). The CDR3: CASSTITGPTNEKLFF. The CDR3 nucleotides read TGTGCCAGCAGTACCATCACAGGGCCAACTAATGAAAAACTGTTTTTT. Together with reference TRBV27 and TRBJ1-4, the CDR3 gives the full variable domain: EAQVTQNPRYLITVTGKKLTVTCSQNMNHEYMSWYRQDPGLGLRQIYYSMNVEVTDKGDVPEGYKVSRKEKRNFPLILESPSPNQTSLYFCASSTITGPTNEKLFFGSGTQLSVL.

The rearrangement uses TRBV7-3 and TRBJ2-7; TRBD1 agrees at 7 bases. The trim removed 3 bases at V and 4 bases at J, leaving 9 bases unmatched. This CDR3 comprises 15 residues. The germline gives CDR1 SGHTA, CDR2 FQGTGA. For the CDR3, the DNA is TGTGCCAGCAGCTTGACGACAGGGCCCCTATACGAGCAGTACTTC. Its protein is CASSLTTGPLYEQYF.

The chain recombines TRBV5-1 with TRBJ2-7; 7 bases are a match to TRBD1. This CDR3 is 15 amino acids long. The V and J ends lost 4 bases and 3 bases, in that order; junction bases with no gene match: 10. Germline CDR1 and CDR2: SGHRS and YFSETQ. In DNA, the CDR3 is TGCGCCAGCAGCCCTACAGGGGCGTGGGACTACGAGCAGTACTTC. Its translation is CASSPTGAWDYEQYF. Full variable domain (missing parts from reference TRBV5-1 and TRBJ2-7): KAGVTQTPRYLIKTRGQQVTLSCSPISGHRSVSWYQQTPGQGLQFLFEYFSETQRNKGNFPGRFSGRQFSNSRSEMNVSTLELGDSALYLCASSPTGAWDYEQYFGPGTRLTVT.

This chain joins TRBV5-1 and TRBJ1-2; TRBD1 agrees at 8 bases. The CDR3 consists of 12 residues. Per germline, CDR1 SGHRS and CDR2 YFSETQ. Germline trimming cut 6 bases from V and 8 bases from J; bases unmatched to any gene: 6. This chain's CDR3 is CASNGQGHGYTF. Here the CDR3 DNA reads TGCGCCAGCAATGGACAGGGCCACGGCTACACCTTC.

A word on this clone: At one end the junction does not follow the germline gene, possibly because of a read error. The rearrangement joins TRBV2 to TRBJ1-4, with 12 bases identical to TRBD1. The CDR3 length is 14 residues. Germline assignment: CDR1 SNHLY and CDR2 FYNNEI. The CDR3 loop is CAISQGQGAGGDLF. In nucleotides, the CDR3 is TGTGCCATCTCCCAGGGACAGGGGGCCGGGGGAGACCTTTTT.